Here is one TCR beta chain with its context. What it binds is unknown. Germline-derived CDR1 and CDR2 are SGHAT and FQNNGV. The CDR3 contains 14 residues. UMI-tagged TRB cDNA libraries were built via 5' RACE. Reprocessing the 5' RACE reads, TCRdb reports a single entry for every CDR3 protein and omits DNA. This sample's clone table lists under 150,000 distinct CDR3 sequences. By phenotype, naive CD8+ T cells were CD45RO-CCR7+CD27+CD95-. This record comes from a study of CXCR3-negative and CXCR3-positive naive CD8 T cells. Study findings and constraints: Against CXCR3-negative naive cells, CXCR3-positive naive cells showed more hydrophobic TRB CDR3s.

This chain connects TRBV11-2 to TRBJ1-2; TCRdb picks TRBD1, but there is no DNA to check that call. The clonotype originates from a human donor in good health. Some clones in this sample may be carry-over from other donors' samples. Sequenced: naive CXCR3+ CD8+ T cells from blood. Subset of the sample: CD45RO-CCR7+CD27+CD95- naive CD8+ T cells expressing CXCR3 (TNR3+). The CDR3 loop reads CASSPPWPHYGYTF.